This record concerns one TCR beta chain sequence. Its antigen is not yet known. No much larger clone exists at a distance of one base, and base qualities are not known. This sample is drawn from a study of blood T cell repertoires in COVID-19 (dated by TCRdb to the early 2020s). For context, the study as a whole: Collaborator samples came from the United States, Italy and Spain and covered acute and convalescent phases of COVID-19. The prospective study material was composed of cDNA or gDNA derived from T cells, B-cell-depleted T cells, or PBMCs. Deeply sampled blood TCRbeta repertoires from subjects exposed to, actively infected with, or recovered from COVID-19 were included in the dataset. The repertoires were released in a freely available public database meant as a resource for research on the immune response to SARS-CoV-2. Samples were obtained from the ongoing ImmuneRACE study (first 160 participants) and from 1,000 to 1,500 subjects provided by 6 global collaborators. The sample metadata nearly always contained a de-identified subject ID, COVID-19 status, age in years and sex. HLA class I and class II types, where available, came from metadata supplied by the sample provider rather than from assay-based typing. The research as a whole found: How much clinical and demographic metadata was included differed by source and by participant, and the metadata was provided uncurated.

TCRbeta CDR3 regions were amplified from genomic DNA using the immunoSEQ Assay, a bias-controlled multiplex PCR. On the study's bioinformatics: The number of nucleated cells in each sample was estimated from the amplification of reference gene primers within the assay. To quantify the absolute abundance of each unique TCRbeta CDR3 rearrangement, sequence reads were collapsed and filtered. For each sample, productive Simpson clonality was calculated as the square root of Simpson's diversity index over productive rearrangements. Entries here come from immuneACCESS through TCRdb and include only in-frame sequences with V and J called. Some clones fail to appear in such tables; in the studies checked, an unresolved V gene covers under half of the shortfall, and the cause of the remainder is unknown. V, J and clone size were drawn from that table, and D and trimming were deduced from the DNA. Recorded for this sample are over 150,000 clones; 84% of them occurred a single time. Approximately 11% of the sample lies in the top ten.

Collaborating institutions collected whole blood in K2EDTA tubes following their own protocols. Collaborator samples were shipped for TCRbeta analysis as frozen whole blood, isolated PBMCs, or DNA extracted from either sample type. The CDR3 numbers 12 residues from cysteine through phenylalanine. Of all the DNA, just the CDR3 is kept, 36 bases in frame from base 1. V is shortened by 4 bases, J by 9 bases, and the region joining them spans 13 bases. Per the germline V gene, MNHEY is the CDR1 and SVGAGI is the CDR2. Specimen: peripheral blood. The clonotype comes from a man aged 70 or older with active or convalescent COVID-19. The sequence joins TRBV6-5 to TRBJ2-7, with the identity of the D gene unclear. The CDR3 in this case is CASSSLLTGQYF. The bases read TGTGCCAGCAGTTCGTTACTCACGGGGCAGTACTTC.